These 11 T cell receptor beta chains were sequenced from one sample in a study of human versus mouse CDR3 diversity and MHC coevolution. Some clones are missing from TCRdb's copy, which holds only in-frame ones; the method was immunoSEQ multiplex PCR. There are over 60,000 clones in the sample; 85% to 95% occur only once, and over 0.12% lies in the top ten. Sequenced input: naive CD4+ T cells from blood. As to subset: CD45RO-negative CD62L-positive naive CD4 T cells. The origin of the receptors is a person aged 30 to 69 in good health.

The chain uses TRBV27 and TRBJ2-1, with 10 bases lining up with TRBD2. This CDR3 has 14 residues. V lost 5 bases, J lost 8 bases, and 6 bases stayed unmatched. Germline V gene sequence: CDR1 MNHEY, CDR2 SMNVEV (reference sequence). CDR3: CASSAGLAKDEQFF. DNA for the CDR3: TGTGCCAGCAGTGCGGGACTAGCGAAGGATGAGCAGTTCTTC.

The CDR3 sequence is CASMGQLNTEAFF. The CDR3 DNA reads as TGTGCCAGCATGGGACAGCTGAACACTGAAGCTTTCTTT. The genes are TRBV2 and TRBJ1-1, with 7 bases identical to TRBD1. V dropped 7 bases and J dropped 0; count of bases not matched to a gene: 2. Germline assignment: CDR1 SNHLY and CDR2 FYNNEI. The CDR3 totals 13 residues.

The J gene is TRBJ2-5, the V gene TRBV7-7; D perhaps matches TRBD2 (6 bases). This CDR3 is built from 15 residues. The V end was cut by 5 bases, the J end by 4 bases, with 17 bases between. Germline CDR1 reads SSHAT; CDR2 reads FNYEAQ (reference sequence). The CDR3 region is CASSRGAGVRETQYF. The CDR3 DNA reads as TGTGCCAGCAGCCGCGGGGCTGGGGTCCGAGAGACCCAGTACTTC.

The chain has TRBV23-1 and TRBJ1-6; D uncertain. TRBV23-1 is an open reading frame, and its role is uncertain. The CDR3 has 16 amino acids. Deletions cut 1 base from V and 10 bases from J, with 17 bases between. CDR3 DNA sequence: TGCGCCAGCAGTCAATTGCTGCCGTGGCCGAACTCACCCCTCCACTTT. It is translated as CASSQLLPWPNSPLHF.

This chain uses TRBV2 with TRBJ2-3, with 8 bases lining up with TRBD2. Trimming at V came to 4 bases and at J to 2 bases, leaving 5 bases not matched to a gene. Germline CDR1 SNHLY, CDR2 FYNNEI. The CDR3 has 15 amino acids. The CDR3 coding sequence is TGTGCCAGCAGTGTCTCGGGACTAGACACAGATACGCAGTATTTT. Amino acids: CASSVSGLDTDTQYF.

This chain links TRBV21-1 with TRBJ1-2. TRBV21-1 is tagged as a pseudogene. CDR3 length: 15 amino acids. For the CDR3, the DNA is TGTGCCAGCAGCACATTTGGGGAGGTCCGGAAGGGCTACACCTTC. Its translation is CASSTFGEVRKGYTF.

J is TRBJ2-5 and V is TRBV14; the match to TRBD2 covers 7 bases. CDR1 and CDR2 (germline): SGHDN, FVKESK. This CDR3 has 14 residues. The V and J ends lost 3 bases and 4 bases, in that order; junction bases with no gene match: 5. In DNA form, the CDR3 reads TGTGCCAGCAGCCACCCGACTAGCAGAGAGACCCAGTACTTC. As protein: CASSHPTSRETQYF.

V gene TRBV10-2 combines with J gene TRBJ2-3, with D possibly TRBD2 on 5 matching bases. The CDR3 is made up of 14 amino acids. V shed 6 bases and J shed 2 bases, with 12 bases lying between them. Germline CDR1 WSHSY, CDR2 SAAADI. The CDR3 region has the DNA TGCGCCAGCAGATACGGACTGTTCACAGATACGCAGTATTTT. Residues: CASRYGLFTDTQYF.

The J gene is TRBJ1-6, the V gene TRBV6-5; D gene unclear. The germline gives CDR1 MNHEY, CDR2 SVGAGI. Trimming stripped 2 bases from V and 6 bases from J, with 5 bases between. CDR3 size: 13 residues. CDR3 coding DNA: TGTGCCAGCAGTTACATCCGTAATTCACCCCTCCACTTT. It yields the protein CASSYIRNSPLHF.

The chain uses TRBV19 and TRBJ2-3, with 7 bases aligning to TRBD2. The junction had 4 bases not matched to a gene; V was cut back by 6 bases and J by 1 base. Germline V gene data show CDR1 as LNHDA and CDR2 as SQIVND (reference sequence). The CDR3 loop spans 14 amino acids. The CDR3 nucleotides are TGTGCCAGTAGCCCTGGGGGGGGCACAGATACGCAGTATTTT. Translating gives CASSPGGGTDTQYF.

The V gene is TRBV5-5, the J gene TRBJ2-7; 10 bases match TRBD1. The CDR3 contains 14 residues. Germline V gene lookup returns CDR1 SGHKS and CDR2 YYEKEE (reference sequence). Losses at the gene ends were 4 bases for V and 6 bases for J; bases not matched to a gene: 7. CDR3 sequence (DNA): TGTGCCAGCAGCACCCGGGACAGGGGAGGCGAGCAGTACTTC. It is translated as CASSTRDRGGEQYF.